The entry below describes one T cell receptor (beta chain). No antigen is known for it. Per-nucleotide qualities are absent, and no much larger clonotype sits a single base away. According to the study, the label for this sample's treatment or condition signals: roughly 11-day PBMC culture with coronavirus spike peptide pools or control peptides (ViraFEST assay). The ViraFEST assay was used in the study, in which antigen-specific T cells were expanded with peptide pools and expanded clonotypes were subsequently identified by TCR sequencing. The convalescent patients' positive SARS-CoV-2 PCR tests fell between March and December 2020, which was before the Alpha, Beta and Delta variants emerged in the United States. Over 1.5 million PBMCs per well were cultured in IMDM with approximately 5.5% human AB serum and 8 to 10 IU/ml IL-2, plus 10 ug/ml peptide pools. On days 3 and 7, half of the culture medium was replaced with fresh IL-2-containing medium. After 10 days of culture, CD4+ T cells were isolated by negative selection using the EasySep CD4+ T cell isolation kit. Ficoll-Paque Plus gradient centrifugation was used to isolate PBMCs from whole blood, and the isolated PBMCs were then either used fresh or cryopreserved at -140C. Culture conditions were generally each tested in triplicate wells.

The germline V gene (reference sequence) provides CDR1 DFQATT and CDR2 SNEGSKA. Trimming takes 0 bases from V and 1 base from J, and the germline ends sit 9 bases apart. Reading from cysteine to phenylalanine, the CDR3 counts 14 amino acids. Only CDR3 DNA is held: 42 bases, read in frame from base 1. This entry belongs to a study of vaccination and CD4 T cells after COVID-19 (dated by TCRdb to between 2022 and 2023). About the full investigation: Convalescent patients had a positive SARS-CoV-2 result on nasal swab PCR, and of these patients, fewer than ten had mild disease and one had severe disease. Culture stimuli were overlapping spike peptide pools from SARS-CoV-2 and from the common cold coronaviruses HCoV-NL63, HCoV-OC43 and HCoV-229E. In more than eight COVID-19 convalescent patients and a few infection-naive healthy vaccine recipients, researchers compared the spike-specific CD4+ TCR repertoire from before mRNA vaccination with the repertoire from after. Post-vaccine blood samples were collected a median of approximately 77 days after the second vaccine dose, ranging from roughly 12 to 250 days. The convalescent cohort comprised six males and four females, including two Hispanic individuals, seven Caucasians, two Asians and one multiracial person. Post-COVID blood samples were collected from convalescent patients a median of roughly 100 days after diagnosis, with a range of about 30 to 170 days. Participants received two doses of either the Pfizer-BioNTech BNT162b2 vaccine (n=8) or the Moderna mRNA-1273 vaccine (n=2). As controls, cultures received a CEFX viral epitope pool (the positive control), an HIV-1 Nef peptide pool (the negative control), or no peptide at all.

The library was produced with PCR. DNA from cultured CD4+ T cells underwent TCR sequencing with the Oncomine TCR Beta short-read assay at the Johns Hopkins FTIC core. The QIAamp micro DNA kit was used to extract genomic DNA from the cultured CD4+ T cells. Oncomine TCR Beta libraries made from cultured CD4+ T cells were pooled using unique dual indexes and sequenced on an Illumina iSeq 100. The source study handled its data this way. Non-productive sequences were removed, and CDR3s not starting with C, not ending with F or W, or shorter than 7 amino acids were discarded. The MANAFEST web application was used to identify antigen-specific clonotypes by comparing peptide-stimulated wells against reference wells and other culture wells. For a clone to be called positive, the clone needed an FDR below 0.05, an odds ratio above 5, and a productive frequency above 0.1% in at least two of three replicate wells. A clonotype counted as cross-reactive if it showed significant expansion both in the SARS-CoV-2 spike wells and in at least one common cold coronavirus spike condition. Using R version 3.6.1, CDR3 homology was evaluated through Levenshtein distances (stringdist) along with unrooted phylogenetic trees (ape). In-frame beta chains were kept once TCRdb had trimmed the public reads at Q25 with fastp and called clones with MiXCR. Rows merge per CDR3 protein into single entries with the most common DNA and genes. The V and J calls were not made by the authors but by TCRdb's processing. The sample profile shows 26,000 or so distinct CDR3 sequences; 35% to 55% of them were found once. The ten largest account for approximately 7.6% of the sample.

The paper's findings and limits, for the study overall: The median number of SARS-CoV-2-reactive clonotypes rose from roughly 20 after infection to 35 to 45 after vaccination, but the change was not significant. In convalescent patients, nearly all vaccine-specific clones (304 of 307) were found to be mono-reactive for SARS-CoV-2 spike rather than cross-reactive with common cold coronaviruses. The number of convalescent patients in the study was relatively small, and the study did not examine early timepoints following natural infection. Among the post-vaccine SARS-CoV-2-reactive clones in convalescent patients, a median around 90% showed up only after vaccination, which suggests vaccine-specific priming.

The clonotype originates from a human donor who had recovered from COVID-19. The sequenced sample was CD4+ T cells from blood, cultured in vitro. The chain uses TRBV20-1 and TRBJ2-5; D gene: possibly TRBD1, on 5 matching bases. The sequence in DNA is TGCAGTGCTAGAGATCGCCAGGGCCAAGAGACCCAGTACTTC. It translates as CSARDRQGQETQYF.